This T cell receptor beta chain was sequenced for a study of T cell repertoires in ileal Crohn's disease. Whole-study context: About 36% were active smokers at surgery; median disease duration was around 7.9 years. Study observations and caveats: Mucosal expansions were suggested to be mainly CD8 T cells.

Germline V CDR1 and CDR2: LNHDA, SQIVND (reference sequence). The CDR3 has 17 residues. V shed 8 bases, J shed 3 bases, and the junction held 15 bases outside the gene matches. Libraries were prepared by immunoSEQ multiplex PCR; TCRdb keeps only in-frame clonotypes and omits some of them. The sample shows about 8,400 clones, approximately 80% of them seen only once. About this clone: Its antigen is as yet unknown.

The source of this sequence is an adult with Crohn's disease. The chain carries TRBV19 and TRBJ1-2, with 10 bases matching TRBD1. The sequenced sample was ileal tissue. The CDR3 DNA reads as TGTGCCAGTGCCCCGACAGGGGGCGGTATGTATGACTATGGCTACACCTTC. Amino acid sequence: CASAPTGGGMYDYGYTF.